This TCR beta chain derives from a study of T cells in Graves' hyperthyroidism and ophthalmopathy. Amplification targeted TCR beta CDR3 regions from RNA transcripts. A first-round RT-PCR of the TCR CDR3 used the HTBI primer set. In TCRdb, the multiplex PCR reads were re-called with MiXCR into one record per CDR3 protein. The sample includes around 300,000 distinct CDR3 sequences, approximately 20% seen only once; the top ten take roughly 60%. Germline CDR1 is MDHEN and CDR2 is SYDVKM. Between the trimmed V and J ends, which lost 11 bases and 0 bases, there was a span of 10 bases. This CDR3 comprises 13 residues. Overall study results and limits: Blood also contained most expanded thyroid clonotypes above 0.001.

Clinical Activity Scores of at least 3, NOSPECS grades of at least 4 and durations under 3 months characterized ophthalmopathy patients. It was uncontrolled infection, other autoimmune disease, pregnancy or lactation that excluded patients. The study based diagnoses on clinical symptoms, serum thyroxine and TRAb, thyroid ultrasound and orbital computed tomography. For this clonotype: Its target is not known.

V and J are TRBV28 and TRBJ2-2, with D tentatively TRBD2 (6 bases). The clonotype originates from a young man with Graves' ophthalmopathy. Sequenced sample: blood. In DNA form, the CDR3 reads TGTGCCGCGTGGGGGGCGAACACCGGGGAGCTGTTTTTT. Its protein is CAAWGANTGELFF.